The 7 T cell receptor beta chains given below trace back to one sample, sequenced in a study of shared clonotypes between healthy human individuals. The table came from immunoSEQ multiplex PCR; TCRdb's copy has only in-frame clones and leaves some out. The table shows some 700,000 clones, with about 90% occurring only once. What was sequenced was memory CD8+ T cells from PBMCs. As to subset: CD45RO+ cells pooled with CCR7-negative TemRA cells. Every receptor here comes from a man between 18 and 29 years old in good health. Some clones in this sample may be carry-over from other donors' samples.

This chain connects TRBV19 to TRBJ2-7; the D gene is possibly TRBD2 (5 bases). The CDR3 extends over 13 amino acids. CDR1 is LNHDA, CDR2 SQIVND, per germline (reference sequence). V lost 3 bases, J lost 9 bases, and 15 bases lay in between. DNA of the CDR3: TGTGCCAGTAGTATGGGAACTAGTTATGGGCAGTACTTC. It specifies CASSMGTSYGQYF.

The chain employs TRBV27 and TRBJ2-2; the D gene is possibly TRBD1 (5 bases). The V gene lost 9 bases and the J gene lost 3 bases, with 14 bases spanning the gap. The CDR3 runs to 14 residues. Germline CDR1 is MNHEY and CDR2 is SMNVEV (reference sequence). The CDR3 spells CASGATLYTGELFF. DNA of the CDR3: TGTGCCAGTGGGGCCACCCTTTACACCGGGGAGCTGTTTTTT.

For the CDR3, the DNA is TGTGCCAGCAGCAAACTAGCGGGAGGGCGGATCAATGAGCAGTTCTTC. Amino acids: CASSKLAGGRINEQFF. The chain uses TRBV7-6 and TRBJ2-1; 13 bases line up with TRBD2. This CDR3 comprises 16 residues. The V gene's germline CDR1 is SGHVS and CDR2 FNYEAQ. J was trimmed by 6 bases and V by 5 bases; bases with no gene match: 7.

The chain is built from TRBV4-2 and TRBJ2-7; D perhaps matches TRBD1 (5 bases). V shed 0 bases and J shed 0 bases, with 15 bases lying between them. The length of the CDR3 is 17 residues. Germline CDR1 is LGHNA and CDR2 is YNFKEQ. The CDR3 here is CASSQEQLRGSSYEQYF. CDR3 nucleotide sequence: TGTGCCAGCAGCCAAGAACAATTAAGGGGCAGCTCCTACGAGCAGTACTTC.

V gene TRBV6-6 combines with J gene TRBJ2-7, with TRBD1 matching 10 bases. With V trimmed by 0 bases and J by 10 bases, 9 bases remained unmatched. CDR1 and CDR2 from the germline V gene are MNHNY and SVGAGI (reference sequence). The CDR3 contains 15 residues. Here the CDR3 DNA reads TGTGCCAGCAGTTACTCGGGGGACAGGGGCCCCTACCAGTACTTC. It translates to CASSYSGDRGPYQYF.

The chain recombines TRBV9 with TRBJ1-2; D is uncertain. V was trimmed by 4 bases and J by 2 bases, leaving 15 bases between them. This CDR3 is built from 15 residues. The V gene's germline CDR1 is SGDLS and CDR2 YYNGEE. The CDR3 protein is CASSLAPAGNYGYTF. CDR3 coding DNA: TGTGCCAGCAGCCTTGCCCCGGCGGGGAACTATGGCTACACCTTC.

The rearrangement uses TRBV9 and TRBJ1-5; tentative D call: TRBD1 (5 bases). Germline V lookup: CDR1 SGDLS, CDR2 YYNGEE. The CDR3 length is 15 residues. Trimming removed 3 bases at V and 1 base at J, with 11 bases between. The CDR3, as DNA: TGTGCCAGCAGCGCCTCCGGGGACAGCAATCAGCCCCAGCATTTT. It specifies CASSASGDSNQPQHF.